The 5 T cell receptor beta chains presented below share a single source sample, sequenced in a study of CDR3 diversity in severe acne (dated by TCRdb to between 2018 and 2020). The method behind the library was PCR. The sequencing machine was an Illumina HiSeq 2000. The public reads were run again by TCRdb, first through fastp at Q25 and then through MiXCR, and only productive beta chains were kept. Rows merge per CDR3 protein into single entries with the most common DNA and genes. The sample includes under 100,000 distinct CDR3 sequences, with about 50% observed a single time. Of the sample, 10% falls within the top ten clones. Sequenced material: blood. The receptors shown here come from a male donor in good health, serving as a control.

This clonotype is termed medium-sized. The rearrangement uses TRBV24-1 and TRBJ1-4, with D possibly matching TRBD1 (5 bases). V lost 9 bases and J 6 bases, leaving 13 bases between the germline ends. The germline gives CDR1 KGHDR, CDR2 SFDVKD. The CDR3 contains 13 residues. The CDR3 DNA follows: TGTGCCACCGGAACGGGGCAGGATGAAAAACTGTTTTTT. This translates into CATGTGQDEKLFF.

The chain employs TRBV24-1 and TRBJ2-3; a weak D match, TRBD2 (6 bases). Germline V gene sequence: CDR1 KGHDR, CDR2 SFDVKD. The CDR3 consists of 16 residues. The V and J ends lost 5 bases and 1 base respectively, with 15 bases between them. Written as DNA, the CDR3 is TGTGCCACCAGTGGGAGTATCGGGGGAGGCACAGATACGCAGTATTTT. It is translated as CATSGSIGGGTDTQYF.

As to this clonotype: Given a much more abundant clone one base away, this may be a read error. The chain couples TRBV3-1 to TRBJ1-6; D unclear. The CDR3 totals 14 residues. From germline, CDR1 is LGHDT and CDR2 YNNKEL (reference sequence). The DNA of the CDR3 is TGTGCCAGCAGCCAAGACAGTTATAATTCACCCCCCCACTTT. It codes for CASSQDSYNSPPHF.

Turning to this clonotype: This likely comes from a read error, as the CDR3 has no conserved phenylalanine or tryptophan at its end. The rearrangement links TRBV7-3 to TRBJ1-1; D uncertain. Germline V gene data show CDR1 as SGHTA and CDR2 as FQGTGA. CDR3 length equals 13 residues. V was pared by 5 bases and J by 2 bases, with 9 bases between. The DNA of the CDR3 is TGTGCCAGCAGCCCCCCGAGTAACACTGAAGCTTTCCTT. Encoded protein: CASSPPSNTEAFL.

In its sample, this clonotype was seen many times. The genes are TRBV5-1 and TRBJ1-4; D is possibly TRBD1 (6 bases). The CDR3 sequence is 15 residues long. With 4 bases removed from V and 9 bases from J, the gap between germline ends came to 19 bases. Germline CDR1 is SGHRS and CDR2 is YFSETQ. Here the CDR3 reads CASSNSGTTKKKLFF. Written as DNA, the CDR3 is TGCGCCAGCAGCAACTCCGGGACAACTAAAAAAAAACTGTTTTTT.